Shown below are 3 T cell receptor beta chains from a single sample sequenced in a study of blood T cell repertoires in COVID-19. Sequenced by immunoSEQ multiplex PCR; TCRdb stores in-frame clones only, minus some. The sample comprises about 240,000 clones, roughly 87% of which are singletons, and around 7.8% rests with the top ten. The sample taken for sequencing was peripheral blood. These receptors came from a man aged 55 to 70 who had recovered from COVID-19.

This chain joins TRBV7-9 and TRBJ2-3; 11 bases match TRBD2. The V and J ends lost 5 bases and 6 bases, in that order; junction bases with no gene match: 13. This CDR3 comprises 17 residues. CDR1 is SEHNR and CDR2 is FQNEAQ in the germline V gene (reference sequence). CDR3 region: CASSPVSSGGARDTQYF. The CDR3 region has the DNA TGTGCCAGCAGCCCCGTTAGTAGCGGGGGGGCCCGGGATACGCAGTATTTT.

The rearrangement joins TRBV19 to TRBJ1-5, with D maybe TRBD1 (5 bases). The CDR3 runs 15 residues. V lost 1 base and J 4 bases, leaving 11 bases between the germline ends. Germline loops: CDR1 LNHDA, CDR2 SQIVND (reference sequence). The CDR3 DNA reads TGTGCCAGTAGTATAGTCTTAGGGGTTAATCAGCCCCAGCATTTT. Amino acid sequence: CASSIVLGVNQPQHF.

This clone was counted once. V usage is TRBV14 and J usage is TRBJ1-2, with 8 nucleotides matching TRBD1. V lost 0 bases and J lost 6; bases outside the gene matches: 9. This CDR3 is 16 amino acids long. Germline CDR1 and CDR2: SGHDN and FVKESK. CDR3 region: CASSQEHRGIWDGYTF. The CDR3 DNA sequence: TGTGCCAGCAGCCAAGAGCACAGGGGGATTTGGGATGGCTACACCTTC.